What follows describes a single TCR beta chain. This sample is drawn from a study of blood T cell repertoires in COVID-19. Overall study context: PBMCs, B-cell-depleted T cells, or T cells provided the cDNA or gDNA that made up the material.

Here immunoSEQ multiplex PCR was the method, and the copy in TCRdb shows in-frame clones only, minus some. The sample consists of 110,000 to 150,000 clones, about 88% of them appearing once. The V end lost 5 bases, the J end lost 4 bases, and 11 bases lay between the germline ends. In germline, CDR1 is MNHEY, CDR2 SMNVEV (reference sequence). There are 13 residues in the CDR3. Sequenced sample: peripheral blood. The chain uses TRBV27 and TRBJ1-2, with D unresolved. The clonotype comes from a human donor in a cohort sampled during active COVID-19. The CDR3 sequence: CASSPMTGYGYTF. Here the CDR3 DNA reads TGTGCCAGCAGTCCGATGACTGGCTATGGCTACACCTTC.